This TCR beta chain appears in the sequencing data of a study of low-dose radiotherapy and immunotherapy resistance in tumors. This clonotype was counted a few times. A much more abundant neighbour one base away suggests this may be a read error. TRAV- and TRBV-specific primers primed first-strand cDNA, covering alpha and beta chains. The PCR that amplified TCRs ran for 20 to 25 cycles, relying on a constant-region primer and a V-primer adapter. TCRdb re-called the reads through MiXCR, storing one row per CDR3 protein. The sample yields tens of thousands of distinct CDR3 sequences, 8% to 10% seen once. Regarding time point: before trial treatment. Nivolumab, ipilimumab, aspirin, low-dose cyclophosphamide and low-dose radiotherapy were given to donors. The length of the CDR3 is 14 residues. The germline gives CDR1 SQVTM, CDR2 ANQGSEA. V was shortened by 4 bases and J by 2 bases, with 14 bases between the two germline ends.

Sample: PBMCs, taken before treatment. The gene calls are TRBV29-1 and TRBJ1-1; D is ambiguous. This TCR was sampled from a male donor with prostate cancer. The CDR3: CSVVGFPINTEAFF. The CDR3 nucleotides read TGCAGCGTTGTTGGGTTTCCCATAAACACTGAAGCTTTCTTT.